The 27 T cell receptor beta chains given below trace back to one sample, sequenced in a study of blood T cell repertoires in COVID-19. Assay used: immunoSEQ multiplex PCR; TCRdb lists only in-frame clones, some missing. The sample has under 300,000 clones; roughly 87% are singletons. Source material: peripheral blood. These receptors came from a woman aged 25 to 39 with acute or convalescent COVID-19.

This clone appeared a few times. The rearrangement joins TRBV6-2 or TRBV6-3 to TRBJ2-7; 14 bases are a match to TRBD2. This CDR3 is 16 amino acids long. Germline trimming cut 1 base from V and 7 bases from J; bases unmatched to any gene: 6. Germline V CDR1 and CDR2: MNHEY, SVGEGT. The CDR3, as DNA: TGTGCCAGCAGTTACTATCGGACTAGCGGGGGGAGGGAGCAGTACTTC. Its translation is CASSYYRTSGGREQYF.

V usage is TRBV4-3 and J usage is TRBJ2-2, with 14 bases aligning to TRBD2. Germline trimming cut 4 bases from V and 3 bases from J; bases unmatched to any gene: 4. This CDR3 has 17 amino acids. Per germline, CDR1 LGHNA and CDR2 YSLEER. The CDR3 coding sequence is TGCGCCAGCAGCCCAATGGGACTAGCGGGAGACACCGGGGAGCTGTTTTTT. Its protein is CASSPMGLAGDTGELFF.

The genes are TRBV5-4 and TRBJ2-3; a possible D gene is TRBD1 (5 bases). The V gene's germline CDR1 is SGHNT and CDR2 YYREEE (reference sequence). The V and J ends lost 1 base and 7 bases respectively, with 16 bases between them. The CDR3 is 15 amino acids. The CDR3 loop is CASSLIGWGGNTQYF. The CDR3 coding sequence is TGTGCCAGCAGCTTGATTGGGTGGGGCGGAAATACGCAGTATTTT.

The chain uses TRBV5-4 and TRBJ2-7; 10 bases map to TRBD2. The germline V gene encodes CDR1 SGHNT and CDR2 YYREEE (reference sequence). J lost 6 bases, V lost 1 base, and 10 bases had no gene match. The CDR3 has 16 residues. The CDR3 protein is CASSLIGKREGSEQYF. Written as DNA, the CDR3 is TGTGCCAGCAGCTTGATCGGAAAGCGGGAGGGCTCCGAGCAGTACTTC.

This clone was seen ten or more times. J is TRBJ2-2 and V is TRBV6-2 or TRBV6-3; no clear D gene. CDR1 and CDR2 (germline): MNHEY, SVGEGT. There are 13 residues in the CDR3. V was clipped by 0 bases and J by 5 bases, with 4 bases between them. The CDR3 nucleotides read TGTGCCAGCAGTTACTCGACTACCGGGGAGCTGTTTTTT. This encodes CASSYSTTGELFF.

There are a few counts of this clone. The V and J genes are TRBV6-5 and TRBJ1-5; TRBD1 aligns across 7 bases. The germline gives CDR1 MNHEY, CDR2 SVGAGI. The CDR3 has 14 residues. V gave up 10 bases and J gave up 5 bases; unmatched junction bases: 11. The CDR3 loop reads CAITSGTDYQPQHF. In DNA, the CDR3 is TGTGCCATCACGTCCGGGACAGATTATCAGCCCCAGCATTTT.

This chain links TRBV5-1 with TRBJ2-3; the match to TRBD2 covers 16 bases. Per germline, CDR1 SGHRS and CDR2 YFSETQ. CDR3 size: 18 residues. The V and J ends lost 4 bases and 2 bases, in that order; junction bases with no gene match: 7. CDR3 protein: CASSAGTSGRAFTDTQYF. The CDR3 DNA follows: TGCGCCAGCAGCGCCGGGACTAGCGGGAGGGCCTTCACAGATACGCAGTATTTT.

The V and J genes are TRBV5-1 and TRBJ1-5; D possibly corresponds to TRBD1 (6 bases). The CDR3 runs 14 residues. CDR1 and CDR2 from the germline V gene are SGHRS and YFSETQ. V lost 4 bases, J lost 3 bases, and 11 bases lay in between. CDR3 DNA sequence: TGCGCCAGCAGCCTGGGGACACTCAATCAGCCCCAGCATTTT. Residues: CASSLGTLNQPQHF.

The chain couples TRBV20-1 to TRBJ1-5; a weak D match, TRBD1 (5 bases). The CDR3 has 11 residues. Per the germline V gene, CDR1 is DFQATT and CDR2 is SNEGSKA (reference sequence). V dropped 2 bases and J dropped 12 bases, with 11 bases sitting between them. The CDR3 reads CSARTGRDQHF. The CDR3 coding sequence is TGCAGTGCTAGAACCGGCAGGGACCAGCATTTT.

The gene calls are TRBV27 and TRBJ2-1; 7 bases align to TRBD1. The length of the CDR3 is 16 residues. Germline V gene lookup returns CDR1 MNHEY and CDR2 SMNVEV (reference sequence). V dropped 2 bases and J dropped 4; count of bases not matched to a gene: 8. CDR3 protein: CASSLLGPGGYNEQFF. The CDR3 nucleotides read TGTGCCAGCAGTTTACTAGGGCCAGGGGGATACAATGAGCAGTTCTTC.

This chain connects TRBV4-3 to TRBJ1-4, with D maybe TRBD1 (5 bases). CDR1 is LGHNA, CDR2 YSLEER, per germline. Trimming cost V 1 base and J 4 bases, with 10 bases left between them. The CDR3 sequence is 15 residues long. This CDR3 reads CASSQGGRDNEKLFF. The CDR3 bases are TGCGCCAGCAGCCAAGGGGGCAGGGATAATGAAAAACTGTTTTTT.

The gene calls are TRBV19 and TRBJ1-2; TRBD1 matches 11 bases. Per the germline V gene, CDR1 is LNHDA and CDR2 is SQIVND (reference sequence). This CDR3 is 15 amino acids long. V was clipped by 7 bases and J by 2 bases; unmatched bases: 6. The CDR3 spells CASNRDRGWNYGYTF. The CDR3, as DNA: TGTGCCAGTAACCGGGACAGGGGGTGGAACTATGGCTACACCTTC.

V usage is TRBV19 and J usage is TRBJ1-1, with D possibly matching TRBD1 (5 bases). CDR3 length: 13 residues. Germline loops: CDR1 LNHDA, CDR2 SQIVND (reference sequence). V dropped 1 base and J dropped 5 bases, with 8 bases sitting between them. The CDR3 region is CASSIVGGTEAFF. CDR3 sequence (DNA): TGTGCCAGTAGTATAGTGGGGGGGACTGAAGCTTTCTTT.

The V gene is TRBV6-5, the J gene TRBJ2-1, with 13 bases aligning to TRBD2. The CDR3 sequence is 15 residues long. Looked up from germline, CDR1 is MNHEY and CDR2 is SVGAGI. J lost 3 bases, V lost 7 bases, and 3 bases had no gene match. The CDR3 loop is CASTGTSGNYNEQFF. In DNA, the CDR3 is TGTGCCAGCACCGGGACTAGCGGGAACTACAATGAGCAGTTCTTC.

V gene TRBV6-5 combines with J gene TRBJ2-7, with D possibly TRBD2 on 5 matching bases. Germline V gives CDR1 MNHEY, CDR2 SVGAGI. V was clipped by 7 bases and J by 7 bases, with 14 bases between them. This CDR3 has 12 residues. Here the CDR3 DNA reads TGTGCCAGCACTGGGAGTCTACGGGAGCAGTACTTC. Amino acids: CASTGSLREQYF.

The chain carries TRBV25-1 and TRBJ2-3, with 12 bases aligning to TRBD1. This CDR3 is built from 16 residues. Trimming removed 1 base from V and 4 bases from J; junction bases left unmatched: 3. CDR1 and CDR2 from the germline V gene are MGHDK and SYGVNS. CDR3 nucleotide sequence: TGTGCCAGCAGTGAATTGGGGACAGGGGGCGCAGATACGCAGTATTTT. Its protein is CASSELGTGGADTQYF.

V gene TRBV6-5 combines with J gene TRBJ1-2, with TRBD1 as a possible D gene (6 bases). The CDR3 runs to 14 residues. Germline-derived CDR1 and CDR2 are MNHEY and SVGAGI. V lost 0 bases to trimming and J lost 2 bases, with 7 bases between them. CDR3 in DNA: TGTGCCAGCAGTTACTCCCAGGGGAACTATGGCTACACCTTC. Its translation is CASSYSQGNYGYTF.

In DNA, the CDR3 is TGCAGCGCGAAGGGACTAGCGCGGGCCGGGGAGCTGTTTTTT. Its protein product is CSAKGLARAGELFF. V gene TRBV29-1 combines with J gene TRBJ2-2, with 10 bases that match TRBD2. In germline, CDR1 is SQVTM, CDR2 ANQGSEA. This CDR3 comprises 14 residues. With 7 bases clipped from V and 6 bases from J, the junction kept 8 bases outside the gene matches.

This chain joins TRBV10-3 and TRBJ1-2; 9 bases fit TRBD1. V lost 3 bases and J lost 4; bases outside the gene matches: 12. Germline V gives CDR1 ENHRY, CDR2 SYGVKD. CDR3 length equals 17 residues. The DNA for the CDR3 is TGTGCCATCAGTGATTCTGATCCCCCGGGACAGGGCTATGGCTACACCTTC. Its translation is CAISDSDPPGQGYGYTF.

This chain uses TRBV19 with TRBJ2-2, with 9 bases lining up with TRBD1. The junction had 2 bases not matched to a gene; V was cut back by 6 bases and J by 3 bases. Germline CDR1 and CDR2: LNHDA and SQIVND (reference sequence). The CDR3 has 14 amino acids. CDR3 nucleotides: TGTGCCAGTAGACGGACAGGGGACACCGGGGAGCTGTTTTTT. Translating it yields CASRRTGDTGELFF.

The rearrangement links TRBV5-1 to TRBJ2-5, with D perhaps matching TRBD1 (5 bases). V was shortened by 4 bases and J by 5 bases, with 18 bases between the two germline ends. CDR1 is SGHRS, CDR2 YFSETQ, per germline. The CDR3 extends over 15 amino acids. The DNA of the CDR3 is TGCGCCAGCAGCCCTGGGCAGGGTTATTCGGAGACCCAGTACTTC. Encoded protein: CASSPGQGYSETQYF.

With respect to this clone: Other DNA sequences in this sample translate to the same CDR3. J is TRBJ1-5 and V is TRBV6-5; 8 bases align to TRBD1. V shed 4 bases, J shed 7 bases, and the junction held 3 bases outside the gene matches. Germline assignment: CDR1 MNHEY and CDR2 SVGAGI. The CDR3 has 13 residues. The CDR3 DNA sequence: TGTGCCAGCAGTTCGGACAGGGTCCAGCCCCAGCATTTT. It codes for CASSSDRVQPQHF.

The sample holds a few counts of this clone. The V and J genes are TRBV5-5 and TRBJ1-2, with TRBD1 identical over 10 bases. Germline loops: CDR1 SGHKS, CDR2 YYEKEE (reference sequence). Trimming removed 4 bases from V and 4 bases from J; junction bases left unmatched: 4. This CDR3 comprises 14 residues. CDR3 loop: CASSRDRGVYGYTF. In DNA form, the CDR3 reads TGTGCCAGCAGCCGGGACAGGGGTGTCTATGGCTACACCTTC.

The V call is TRBV11-3, the J call TRBJ2-7, with a tentative D call TRBD2 (7 bases). Germline CDR1 is SGHNT and CDR2 is YENEEA. CDR3 size: 17 residues. Trimming left V 1 base short and J 0 bases short, with 16 bases between. CDR3 sequence: CASSLVAGAGASYEQYF. The DNA of the CDR3 is TGTGCCAGCAGCTTAGTGGCAGGGGCGGGAGCCTCCTACGAGCAGTACTTC. Full variable domain (missing parts from reference TRBV11-3 and TRBJ2-7): EAGVVQSPRYKIIEKKQPVAFWCNPISGHNTLYWYLQNLGQGPELLIRYENEEAVDDSQLPKDRFSAERLKGVDSTLKIQPAELGDSAVYLCASSLVAGAGASYEQYFGPGTRLTVT.

The chain has TRBV5-3 and TRBJ1-2, with 8 bases identical to TRBD1. TRBV5-3 is an ORF for which the function is uncertain. The CDR3 sequence is 19 residues long. V shed 2 bases and J 6 bases; nucleotides not matched to a gene: 21. The CDR3 here is CARSFLPRVRTGGTDGYTF. CDR3 nucleotide sequence: TGTGCCAGAAGCTTTTTGCCCCGAGTTAGAACAGGGGGAACGGATGGCTACACCTTC.

V usage is TRBV14 and J usage is TRBJ1-2; 8 bases agree with TRBD1. Germline V gene lookup returns CDR1 SGHDN and CDR2 FVKESK. This CDR3 region has 18 residues. V lost 4 bases to trimming and J lost 3 bases; unmatched junction nucleotides: 16. The CDR3 region is CASSPLGDQGAGYYGYTF. In DNA form, the CDR3 reads TGTGCCAGCAGCCCCTTGGGGGACCAGGGGGCCGGTTACTATGGCTACACCTTC.

The rearrangement links TRBV5-8 to TRBJ1-4; 10 bases agree with TRBD1. Trimming at V came to 9 bases and at J to 6 bases, leaving 8 bases not matched to a gene. The CDR3 is 14 amino acids. Germline V gives CDR1 SGHTS, CDR2 YDEGEE. The CDR3 bases are TGTGCCATCCACCGGGACAGGGGTGATGAAAAACTGTTTTTT. The encoded protein is CAIHRDRGDEKLFF.